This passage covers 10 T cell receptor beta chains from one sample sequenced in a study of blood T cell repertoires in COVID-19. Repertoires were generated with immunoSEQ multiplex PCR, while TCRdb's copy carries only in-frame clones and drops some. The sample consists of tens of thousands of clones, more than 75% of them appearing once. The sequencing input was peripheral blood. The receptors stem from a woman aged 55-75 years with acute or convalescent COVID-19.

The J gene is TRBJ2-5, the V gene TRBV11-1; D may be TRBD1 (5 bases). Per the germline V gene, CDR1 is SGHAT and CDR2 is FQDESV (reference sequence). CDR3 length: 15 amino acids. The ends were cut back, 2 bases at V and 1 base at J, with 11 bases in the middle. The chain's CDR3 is CASSLQTGPQETQYF. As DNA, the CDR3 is TGTGCCAGCAGCTTACAAACAGGCCCCCAAGAGACCCAGTACTTC.

The CDR3 spells CASSVSGGPWAFF. Here the CDR3 DNA reads TGTGCCAGCAGCGTATCCGGGGGGCCGTGGGCTTTCTTT. This chain uses TRBV3-1 (or the pseudogene TRBV3-2) with TRBJ1-1; TRBD1 might be the D (6 bases). The V end was cut by 5 bases, the J end by 11 bases, with 18 bases between. From germline, CDR1 is LGHDT and CDR2 YNNKEL (reference sequence). This CDR3 comprises 13 residues.

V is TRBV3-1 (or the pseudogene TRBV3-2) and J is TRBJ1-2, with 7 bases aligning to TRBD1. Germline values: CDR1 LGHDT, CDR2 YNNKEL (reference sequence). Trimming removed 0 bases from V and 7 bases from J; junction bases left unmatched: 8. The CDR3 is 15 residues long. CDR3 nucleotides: TGTGCCAGCAGCCAAGATGTGGCGACAGGGAGTGGCTACACCTTC. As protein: CASSQDVATGSGYTF.

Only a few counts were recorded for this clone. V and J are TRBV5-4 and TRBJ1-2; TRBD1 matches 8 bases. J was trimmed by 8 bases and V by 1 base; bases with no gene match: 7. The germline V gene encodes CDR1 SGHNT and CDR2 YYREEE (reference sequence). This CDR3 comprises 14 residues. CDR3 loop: CASSLLQGAWGYTF. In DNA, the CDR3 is TGTGCCAGCAGCTTGTTGCAGGGGGCTTGGGGCTACACCTTC.

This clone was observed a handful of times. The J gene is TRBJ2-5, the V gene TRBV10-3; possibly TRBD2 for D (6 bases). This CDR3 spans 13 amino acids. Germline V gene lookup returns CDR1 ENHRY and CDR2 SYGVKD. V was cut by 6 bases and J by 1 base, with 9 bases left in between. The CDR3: CAIREGLQETQYF. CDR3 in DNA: TGTGCCATCAGGGAGGGACTCCAAGAGACCCAGTACTTC.

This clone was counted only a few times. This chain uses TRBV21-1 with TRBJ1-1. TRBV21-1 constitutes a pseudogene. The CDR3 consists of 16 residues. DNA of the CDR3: TGTGCCAGCAGCAAAGGGTGTAGGGAGTGGAACACTGAAGCTTTCTTT. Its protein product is CASSKGCREWNTEAFF.

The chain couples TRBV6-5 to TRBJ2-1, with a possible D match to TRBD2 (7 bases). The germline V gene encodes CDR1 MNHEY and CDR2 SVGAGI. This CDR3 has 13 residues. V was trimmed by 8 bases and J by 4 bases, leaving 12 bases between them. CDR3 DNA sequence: TGTGCCAGCCAGGGGAGGGGTTACAATGAGCAGTTCTTC. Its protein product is CASQGRGYNEQFF.

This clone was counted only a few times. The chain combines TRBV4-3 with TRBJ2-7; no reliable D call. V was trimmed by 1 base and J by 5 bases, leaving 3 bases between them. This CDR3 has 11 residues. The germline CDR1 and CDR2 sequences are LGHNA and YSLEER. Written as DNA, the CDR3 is TGCGCCAGCAGCCAAGGAGACGAGCAGTACTTC. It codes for CASSQGDEQYF.

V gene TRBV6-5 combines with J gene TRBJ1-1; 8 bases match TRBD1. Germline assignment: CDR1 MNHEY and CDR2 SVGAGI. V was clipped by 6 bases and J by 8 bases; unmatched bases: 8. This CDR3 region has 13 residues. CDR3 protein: CASRTGTGREAFF. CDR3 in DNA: TGTGCCAGCAGAACCGGGACAGGTCGAGAAGCTTTCTTT.

The CDR3 sequence is CASNSYSNQPQHF. Written as DNA, the CDR3 is TGTGCCAGTAATAGTTATAGCAATCAGCCCCAGCATTTT. This chain uses TRBV19 with TRBJ1-5; D is ambiguous. CDR3 length equals 13 residues. The germline V gene encodes CDR1 LNHDA and CDR2 SQIVND (reference sequence). V gave up 7 bases and J gave up 0 bases, with 7 bases separating them.